This T cell receptor beta chain is from a study of blood T cell repertoires in COVID-19. In the study overall: PBMCs, B-cell-depleted T cells, or T cells provided the cDNA or gDNA that made up the material.

This clone showed up just once. Germline V gene sequence: CDR1 LGHDT, CDR2 YNNKEL (reference sequence). The CDR3 spans 16 residues. V lost 4 bases and J 7 bases, leaving 19 bases between the germline ends. Generated by immunoSEQ multiplex PCR, the TCRdb table keeps only in-frame clones and is missing some. The sample includes over 250,000 clones, 80% to 95% of them seen just once. The chain combines TRBV3-1 (or the pseudogene TRBV3-2) with TRBJ1-4; tentatively, D is TRBD1 (5 bases). The specimen was peripheral blood. This clonotype was obtained from a woman aged 25 to 39 with COVID-19, enrolled during active disease. CDR3 amino acids: CASSPSLIGAFEKLFF. CDR3 coding DNA: TGTGCCAGCAGCCCCTCCTTGATAGGGGCGTTTGAAAAACTGTTTTTT.